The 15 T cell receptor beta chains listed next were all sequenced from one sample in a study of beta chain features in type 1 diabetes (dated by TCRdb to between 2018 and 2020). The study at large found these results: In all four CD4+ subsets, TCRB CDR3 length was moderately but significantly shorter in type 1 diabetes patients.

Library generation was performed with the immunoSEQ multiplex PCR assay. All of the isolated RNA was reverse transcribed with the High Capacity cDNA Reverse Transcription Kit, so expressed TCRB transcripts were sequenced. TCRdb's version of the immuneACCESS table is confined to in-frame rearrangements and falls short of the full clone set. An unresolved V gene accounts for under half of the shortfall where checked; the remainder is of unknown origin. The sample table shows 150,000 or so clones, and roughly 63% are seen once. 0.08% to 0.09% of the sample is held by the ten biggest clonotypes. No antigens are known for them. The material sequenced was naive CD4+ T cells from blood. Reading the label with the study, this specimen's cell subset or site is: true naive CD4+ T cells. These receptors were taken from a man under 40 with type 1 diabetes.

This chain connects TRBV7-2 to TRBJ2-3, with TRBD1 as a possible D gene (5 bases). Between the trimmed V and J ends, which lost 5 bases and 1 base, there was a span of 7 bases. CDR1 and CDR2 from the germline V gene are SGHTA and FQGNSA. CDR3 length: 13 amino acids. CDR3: CASSKTGTDTQYF. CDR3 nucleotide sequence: TGTGCCAGCAGCAAGACAGGCACAGATACGCAGTATTTT.

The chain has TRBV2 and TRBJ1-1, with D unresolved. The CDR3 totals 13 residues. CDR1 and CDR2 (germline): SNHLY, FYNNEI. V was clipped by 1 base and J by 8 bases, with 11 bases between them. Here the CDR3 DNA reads TGTGCCAGCAGTGAAGTGACAAGGTCCGAAGCTTTCTTT. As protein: CASSEVTRSEAFF.

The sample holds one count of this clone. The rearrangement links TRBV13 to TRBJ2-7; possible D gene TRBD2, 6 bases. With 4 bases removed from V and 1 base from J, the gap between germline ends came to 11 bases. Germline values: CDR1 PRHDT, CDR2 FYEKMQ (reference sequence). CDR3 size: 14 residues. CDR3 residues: CASSYATSSYEQYF. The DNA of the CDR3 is TGTGCCAGCAGCTATGCGACTAGTTCCTACGAGCAGTACTTC.

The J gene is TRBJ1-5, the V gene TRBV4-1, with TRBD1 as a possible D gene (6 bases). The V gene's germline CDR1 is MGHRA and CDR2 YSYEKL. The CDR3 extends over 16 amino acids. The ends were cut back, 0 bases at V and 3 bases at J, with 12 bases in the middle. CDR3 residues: CASSQDPQGFNQPQHF. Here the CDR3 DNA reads TGCGCCAGCAGCCAAGATCCTCAGGGGTTCAATCAGCCCCAGCATTTT.

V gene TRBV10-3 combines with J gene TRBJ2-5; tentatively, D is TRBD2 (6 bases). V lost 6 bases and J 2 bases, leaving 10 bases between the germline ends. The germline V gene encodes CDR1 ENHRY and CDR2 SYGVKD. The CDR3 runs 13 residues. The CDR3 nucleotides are TGTGCCATCAGCCAAGGAGGGCAAGAGACCCAGTACTTC. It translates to CAISQGGQETQYF.

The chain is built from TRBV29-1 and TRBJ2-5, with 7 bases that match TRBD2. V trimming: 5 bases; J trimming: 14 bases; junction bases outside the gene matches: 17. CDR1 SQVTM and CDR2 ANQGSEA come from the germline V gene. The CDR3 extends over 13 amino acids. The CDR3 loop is CSVLLGAGDGPYF. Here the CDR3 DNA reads TGCAGCGTTCTATTAGGGGCGGGGGACGGACCCTACTTC.

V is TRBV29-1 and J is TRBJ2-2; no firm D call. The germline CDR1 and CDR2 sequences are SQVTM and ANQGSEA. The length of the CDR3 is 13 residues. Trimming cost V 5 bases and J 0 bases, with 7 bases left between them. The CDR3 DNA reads TGCAGCGTTAAACGGACGAACACCGGGGAGCTGTTTTTT. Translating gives CSVKRTNTGELFF.

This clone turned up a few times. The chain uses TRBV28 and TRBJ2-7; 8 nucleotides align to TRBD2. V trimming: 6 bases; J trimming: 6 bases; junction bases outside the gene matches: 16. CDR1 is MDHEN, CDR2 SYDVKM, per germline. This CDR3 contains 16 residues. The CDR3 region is CASSPQAASGSGEQYF. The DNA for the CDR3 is TGTGCCAGCAGCCCCCAGGCGGCTAGCGGGTCGGGCGAGCAGTACTTC.

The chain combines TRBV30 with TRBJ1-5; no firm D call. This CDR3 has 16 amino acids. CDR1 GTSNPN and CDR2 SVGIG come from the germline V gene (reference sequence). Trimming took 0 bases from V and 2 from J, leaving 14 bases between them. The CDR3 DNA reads TGTGCCTGGAGTGTACGACGGGGAATGGGCAATCAGCCCCAGCATTTT. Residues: CAWSVRRGMGNQPQHF. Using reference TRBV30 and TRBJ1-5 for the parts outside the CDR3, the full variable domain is SQTIHQWPATLVQPVGSPLSLECTVEGTSNPNLYWYRQAAGRGLQLLFYSVGIGQISSEVPQNLSASRPQDRQFILSSKKLLLSDSGFYLCAWSVRRGMGNQPQHFGDGTRLSIL.

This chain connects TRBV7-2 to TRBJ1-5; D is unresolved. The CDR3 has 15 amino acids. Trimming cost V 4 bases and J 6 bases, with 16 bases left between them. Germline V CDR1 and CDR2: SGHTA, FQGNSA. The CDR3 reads CASSSREGGGQPQHF. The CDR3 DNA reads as TGTGCCAGCAGCTCTAGAGAGGGTGGAGGTCAGCCCCAGCATTTT.

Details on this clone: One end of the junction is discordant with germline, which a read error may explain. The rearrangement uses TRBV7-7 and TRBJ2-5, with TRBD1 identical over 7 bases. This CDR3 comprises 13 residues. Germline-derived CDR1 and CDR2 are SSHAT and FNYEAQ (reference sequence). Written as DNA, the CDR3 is TGTGCTAGCAGCTTGGACAGGTCGGAGACCCAGTACTTC. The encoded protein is CASSLDRSETQYF. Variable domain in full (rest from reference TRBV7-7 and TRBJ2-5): GAGVSQSPRYKVTKRGQDVTLRCDPISSHATLYWYQQALGQGPEFLTYFNYEAQPDKSGLPSDRFSAERPEGSISTLTIQRTEQRDSAMYRCASSLDRSETQYFGPGTRLLVL.

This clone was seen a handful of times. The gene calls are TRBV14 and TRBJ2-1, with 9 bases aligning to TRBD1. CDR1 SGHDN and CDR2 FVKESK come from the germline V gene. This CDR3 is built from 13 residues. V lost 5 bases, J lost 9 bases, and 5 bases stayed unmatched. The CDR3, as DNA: TGTGCCAGCAGCGTGGACAGGGGAGGTGAGCAGTTCTTC. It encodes CASSVDRGGEQFF.

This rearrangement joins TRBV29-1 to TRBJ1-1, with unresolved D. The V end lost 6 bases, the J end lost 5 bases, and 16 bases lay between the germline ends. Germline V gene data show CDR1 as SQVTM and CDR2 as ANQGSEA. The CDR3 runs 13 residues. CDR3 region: CSVFQSGVTEAFF. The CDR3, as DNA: TGCAGCGTCTTCCAGAGCGGGGTGACTGAAGCTTTCTTT.

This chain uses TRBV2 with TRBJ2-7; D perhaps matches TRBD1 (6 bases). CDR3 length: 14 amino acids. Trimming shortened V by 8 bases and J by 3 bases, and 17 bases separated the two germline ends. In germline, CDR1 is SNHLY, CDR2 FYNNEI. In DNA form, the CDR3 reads TGTGCCAGCGGAGATCAGGGGAGTCGCTACGAGCAGTACTTC. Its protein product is CASGDQGSRYEQYF.

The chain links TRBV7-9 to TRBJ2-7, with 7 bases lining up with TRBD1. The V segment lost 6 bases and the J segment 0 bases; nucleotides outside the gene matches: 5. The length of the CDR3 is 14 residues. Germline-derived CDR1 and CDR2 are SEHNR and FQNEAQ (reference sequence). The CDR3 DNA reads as TGTGCCAGCAGGCGGACAGGATTCTCCTACGAGCAGTACTTC. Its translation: CASRRTGFSYEQYF.